A selection of T cell receptor beta chains follows, all from one sample in a study of long-term antiretroviral therapy in people with HIV. The method was immunoSEQ multiplex PCR; TCRdb's version includes in-frame clones alone and lacks a portion of them. This table has 20,000 to 25,000 clones, around 87% appearing once. The sequenced sample was unsorted PBMCs, obtained approximately 2.6 years after starting antiretroviral therapy. The source of these receptors is a woman aged 45-65 years with HIV. Both conserved end residues are part of each CDR3. A D gene is named only where the DNA matches it firmly. Expanded clones get a size class; other rows say once, few or many, or leave the size out.

CDR3 protein: CASSLTGLNTEAFF
CDR3 DNA: TGTGCCAGCAGCTTAACAGGGTTGAACACTGAAGCTTTCTTT
D gene: .
V gene: TRBV6-1
clone size: .
J gene: TRBJ1-1

CDR3 protein: CATSVLTDTQYF
CDR3 DNA: TGTGCCACCAGTGTACTTACAGATACGCAGTATTTT
D gene: .
V gene: TRBV15
clone size: .
J gene: TRBJ2-3

CDR3 protein: CASSDVGMVEQYF
CDR3 DNA: TGTGCCAGCAGTGATGTGGGTATGGTCGAGCAGTACTTC
D gene: .
V gene: TRBV2
clone size: .
J gene: TRBJ2-7

CDR3 protein: CASIGGYSNQPQHF
CDR3 DNA: TGTGCCAGCATTGGGGGGTATAGCAATCAGCCCCAGCATTTT
D gene: .
V gene: TRBV28
clone size: .
J gene: TRBJ1-5

CDR3 protein: CASSQGTSSYEQYF
CDR3 DNA: TGTGCCAGCAGCCAGGGGACTAGCTCCTACGAGCAGTACTTC
D gene: TRBD2
V gene: TRBV6-1
clone size: .
J gene: TRBJ2-7

CDR3 protein: CASSVGHFSYEQYF
CDR3 DNA: TGTGCCAGCAGCGTAGGACACTTCTCCTACGAGCAGTACTTC
D gene: .
V gene: TRBV9
clone size: .
J gene: TRBJ2-7

CDR3 protein: CSVGFKGLAGPQYF
CDR3 DNA: TGCAGCGTTGGGTTTAAGGGACTAGCGGGCCCCCAGTACTTC
D gene: TRBD2
V gene: TRBV29-1
clone size: .
J gene: TRBJ2-5

CDR3 protein: CASSLDSGRGYNEQFF
CDR3 DNA: TGTGCCAGCAGCTTAGATTCGGGCAGGGGCTACAATGAGCAGTTCTTC
D gene: .
V gene: TRBV11-2
clone size: .
J gene: TRBJ2-1

CDR3 protein: CASSYGMNTEAFF
CDR3 DNA: TGTGCCAGCTCATATGGAATGAACACTGAAGCTTTCTTT
D gene: .
V gene: TRBV18
clone size: .
J gene: TRBJ1-1

CDR3 protein: CASSWLGQGTDTQYF
CDR3 DNA: TGTGCCAGCAGCTGGTTGGGACAGGGAACAGATACGCAGTATTTT
D gene: TRBD1
V gene: TRBV11-1
clone size: .
J gene: TRBJ2-3

CDR3 protein: CASSMLGLNTGELFF
CDR3 DNA: TGTGCCAGCAGTATGTTGGGGTTGAACACCGGGGAGCTGTTTTTT
D gene: .
V gene: TRBV6-1
clone size: .
J gene: TRBJ2-2

CDR3 protein: CASSPSGNTIYF
CDR3 DNA: TGTGCCAGCAGTCCCTCTGGAAACACCATATATTTT
D gene: .
V gene: TRBV6-5
clone size: few
J gene: TRBJ1-3